The 19 T cell receptor beta chains listed next were all sequenced from one sample in a study of CXCR3-negative and CXCR3-positive naive CD8 T cells. In preparing the TRB cDNA libraries, 5' RACE with UMI labels was used. TCRdb reworked the 5' RACE reads into one entry per CDR3 protein, no DNA. The sample table sets out around 50,000 distinct CDR3 sequences. Material for sequencing was naive CXCR3- CD8+ T cells from blood. Noted subset: CD45RO-CCR7+CD27+CD95- naive CD8+ T cells lacking CXCR3 (TNR3-). The receptors shown here come from a human donor in good health. Some clones in this sample may be carry-over from other donors' samples.

V gene TRBV19 combines with J gene TRBJ2-7. The length of the CDR3 is 13 residues. Germline CDR1 is LNHDA and CDR2 is SQIVND (reference sequence). CDR3 loop: CASSIGNSYEQYF.

CDR3: CASSLQGAGEQYF. V usage is TRBV9 and J usage is TRBJ2-7; TCRdb returns TRBD1, unconfirmable since there is no DNA. This CDR3 spans 13 amino acids. Germline V gene lookup returns CDR1 SGDLS and CDR2 YYNGEE.

V and J are TRBV6-5 and TRBJ2-1; no DNA is available, so the TRBD1 call from TCRdb remains unchecked. From germline, CDR1 is MNHEY and CDR2 SVGAGI. The CDR3 has 13 residues. The CDR3: CASSPGSFNEQFF.

The chain recombines TRBV20-1 with TRBJ2-2; the D call from TCRdb, TRBD1, cannot be confirmed without DNA. The CDR3 has 16 amino acids. The germline CDR1 and CDR2 sequences are DFQATT and SNEGSKA (reference sequence). CDR3 sequence reads: CSASKSSAGVTGELFF.

This sequence joins TRBV4-3 and TRBJ2-7. Looked up from germline, CDR1 is LGHNA and CDR2 is YSLEER. CDR3 size: 14 residues. CDR3 in amino acids: CASSQWTENYEQYF.

This sequence joins TRBV29-1 and TRBJ2-1; absent DNA, TCRdb's TRBD1 call cannot be checked. CDR1 and CDR2 from the germline V gene are SQVTM and ANQGSEA. The CDR3 totals 11 residues. CDR3 loop: CSVQAGTGPFF.

The V gene is TRBV10-3, the J gene TRBJ2-3; the TRBD1 assignment by TCRdb is unverifiable without DNA. Germline assignment: CDR1 ENHRY and CDR2 SYGVKD. This CDR3 is built from 14 residues. The CDR3 loop is CAISSGILTDTQYF.

J is TRBJ1-6 and V is TRBV28. Per the germline V gene, CDR1 is MDHEN and CDR2 is SYDVKM. The CDR3 sequence is 15 residues long. CDR3 loop: CASSTRRTAEGPLHF.

The chain links TRBV5-6 to TRBJ2-1; TCRdb returns TRBD1, unconfirmable since there is no DNA. This CDR3 spans 14 amino acids. Per germline, CDR1 SGHDT and CDR2 YYEEEE. CDR3 protein: CASSQIGIYNEQFF. Together with reference TRBV5-6 and TRBJ2-1, the CDR3 gives the full variable domain: DAGVTQSPTHLIKTRGQQVTLRCSPKSGHDTVSWYQQALGQGPQFIFQYYEEEERQRGNFPDRFSGHQFPNYSSELNVNALLLGDSALYLCASSQIGIYNEQFFGPGTRLTVL.

The chain links TRBV10-3 to TRBJ2-7; lacking DNA, the TRBD2 call made by TCRdb goes unchecked. Germline CDR1 and CDR2: ENHRY and SYGVKD. CDR3 size: 15 residues. This CDR3 is CAISSPGLGDYEQYF.

The V and J genes are TRBV6-5 and TRBJ1-1; TCRdb's D gene call, TRBD1, goes unchecked for lack of DNA. The germline V gene has CDR1 MNHEY and CDR2 SVGAGI. The CDR3 contains 13 residues. The CDR3 reads CASSYQGPTEAFF.

The V call is TRBV12-3 or TRBV12-4, the J call TRBJ2-7; TCRdb reports TRBD1, a call that lacks DNA to check it against. CDR3 length equals 12 residues. The CDR3 loop is CASSLPGNEQYF.

J is TRBJ2-7 and V is TRBV18; no DNA is available, so the TRBD1 call from TCRdb remains unchecked. The CDR3 length is 17 residues. Germline CDR1 KGHSH, CDR2 LQKENI. The CDR3: CASSPPRDTFSSYEQYF. The whole variable domain, filled in from reference TRBV18 and TRBJ2-7, reads NAGVMQNPRHLVRRRGQEARLRCSPMKGHSHVYWYRQLPEEGLKFMVYLQKENIIDESGMPKERFSAEFPKEGPSILRIQQVVRGDSAAYFCASSPPRDTFSSYEQYFGPGTRLTVT.

The genes are TRBV29-1 and TRBJ2-1; no DNA is available, so the TRBD1 call from TCRdb remains unchecked. Germline CDR1 SQVTM, CDR2 ANQGSEA. The CDR3 extends over 12 amino acids. The CDR3 sequence: CSVGRGNNEQFF.

The chain carries TRBV27 and TRBJ1-5; absent DNA, TCRdb's TRBD1 call cannot be checked. Germline assignment: CDR1 MNHEY and CDR2 SMNVEV (reference sequence). CDR3 length: 13 residues. The CDR3 reads CAISLGRNQPQHF.

The chain has TRBV7-9 and TRBJ2-3. Germline V lookup: CDR1 SEHNR, CDR2 FQNEAQ (reference sequence). The CDR3 has 15 amino acids. CDR3 region: CASSLPRVAWDTQYF.

This chain joins TRBV7-9 and TRBJ1-1; TCRdb calls TRBD1, which cannot be checked without DNA. The CDR3 runs 16 residues. From germline, CDR1 is SEHNR and CDR2 FQNEAQ (reference sequence). This CDR3 reads CASSTKPTDMNTEAFF.

V gene TRBV5-1 combines with J gene TRBJ2-7. CDR1 and CDR2 (germline): SGHRS, YFSETQ. This CDR3 has 13 residues. CDR3 sequence reads: CASSLEGTYEQYF.

This chain links TRBV2 with TRBJ2-2. The CDR3 is 13 amino acids. Germline V gene lookup returns CDR1 SNHLY and CDR2 FYNNEI. Here the CDR3 reads CASRNENTGELFF.